This T cell receptor (beta chain) stems from a study of shared clonotypes between healthy human individuals. Assay used: immunoSEQ multiplex PCR; TCRdb lists only in-frame clones, some missing. The sample contains roughly 330,000 clones, around 74% of which appear only once. This CDR3 is 16 amino acids long. Looked up from germline, CDR1 is SGHAT and CDR2 is FQNNGV. Trimming removed 1 base from V and 2 bases from J, with 12 bases in between. The rearrangement uses TRBV11-2 and TRBJ1-5; D gene ambiguous. This sequence originates from a man younger than 40 in good health. Source material: memory CD4+ T cells sorted from blood. Specified subset: CD45RA-negative fraction. CDR3 sequence reads: CASSLVGRNGNQPQHF. DNA for the CDR3: TGTGCCAGCAGCTTAGTCGGTCGAAACGGCAATCAGCCCCAGCATTTT. Filled out from reference TRBV11-2 and TRBJ1-5, the complete variable domain reads EAGVAQSPRYKIIEKRQSVAFWCNPISGHATLYWYQQILGQGPKLLIQFQNNGVVDDSQLPKDRFSAERLKGVDSTLKIQPAKLEDSAVYLCASSLVGRNGNQPQHFGDGTRLSIL.